This TCR beta chain originates from a study of graft-versus-host responses after intestinal transplantation. Study-wide background: Anti-thymocyte globulin induction was given to all recipients, followed by tacrolimus and steroids for roughly 3 years. The study, taken as a whole, reports: In recipient marrow, GvH clones were found, and some appeared first in ileum or blood. Early after transplant, HvG declines were associated with peak levels of circulating GvH clones. Some patients had graft-donor T cell macrochimerism, and their allografts showed high graft-versus-host to host-versus-graft clonal ratios.

This clone occurred once. Its cognate antigen is unknown. TCRdb's copy holds only in-frame clones and misses some; the assay was immunoSEQ multiplex PCR. The data hold around 95,000 clones, with about 90% observed a single time. The sequenced sample was unstimulated CD4+ T cells sorted from spleen or lymph node cells, obtained before transplant. The sequence came from a human donor who was the organ donor for an intestinal transplant.

CDR3 DNA sequence: TGTGCCAGCAGTCACAGGGCAGGGTTCATGAACACTGAAGCTTTCTTT. This encodes CASSHRAGFMNTEAFF. The chain uses TRBV6-6 and TRBJ1-1, with D possibly matching TRBD1 (6 bases). Per germline, CDR1 MNHNY and CDR2 SVGAGI (reference sequence). The CDR3 consists of 16 residues. V was cut by 5 bases and J by 0 bases, with 16 bases left in between.